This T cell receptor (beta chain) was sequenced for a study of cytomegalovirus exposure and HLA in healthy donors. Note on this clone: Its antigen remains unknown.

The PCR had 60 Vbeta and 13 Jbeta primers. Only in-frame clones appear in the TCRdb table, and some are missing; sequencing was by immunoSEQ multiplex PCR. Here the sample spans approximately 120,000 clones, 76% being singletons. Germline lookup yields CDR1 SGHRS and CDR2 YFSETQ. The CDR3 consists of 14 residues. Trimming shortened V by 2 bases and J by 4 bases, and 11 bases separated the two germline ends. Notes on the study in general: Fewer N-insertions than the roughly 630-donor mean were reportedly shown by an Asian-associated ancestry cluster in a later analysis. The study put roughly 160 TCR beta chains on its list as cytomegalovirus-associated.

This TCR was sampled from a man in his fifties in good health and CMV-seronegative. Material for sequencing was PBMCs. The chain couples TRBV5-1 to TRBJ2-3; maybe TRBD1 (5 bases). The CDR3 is CASSFSRGADTQYF. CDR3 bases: TGCGCCAGCAGCTTTTCTAGGGGCGCAGATACGCAGTATTTT.